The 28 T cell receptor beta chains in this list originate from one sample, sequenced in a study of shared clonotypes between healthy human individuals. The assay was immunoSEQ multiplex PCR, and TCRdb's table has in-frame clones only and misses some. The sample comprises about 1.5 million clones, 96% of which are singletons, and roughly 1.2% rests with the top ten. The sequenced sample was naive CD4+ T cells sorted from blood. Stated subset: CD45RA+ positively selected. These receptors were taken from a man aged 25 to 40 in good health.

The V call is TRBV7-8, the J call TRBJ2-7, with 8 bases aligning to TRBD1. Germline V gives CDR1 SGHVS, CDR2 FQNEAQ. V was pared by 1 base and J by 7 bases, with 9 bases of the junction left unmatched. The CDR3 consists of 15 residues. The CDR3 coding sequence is TGTGCCAGCAGCTTAGGGAGGGGGACAGGAGGGGAGCAGTACTTC. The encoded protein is CASSLGRGTGGEQYF.

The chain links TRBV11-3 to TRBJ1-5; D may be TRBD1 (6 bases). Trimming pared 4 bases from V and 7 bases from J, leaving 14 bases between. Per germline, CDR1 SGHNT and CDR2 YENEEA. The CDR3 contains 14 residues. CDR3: CASSSHGGRQPQHF. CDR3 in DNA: TGTGCCAGCAGCTCCCACGGGGGCCGGCAGCCCCAGCATTTT.

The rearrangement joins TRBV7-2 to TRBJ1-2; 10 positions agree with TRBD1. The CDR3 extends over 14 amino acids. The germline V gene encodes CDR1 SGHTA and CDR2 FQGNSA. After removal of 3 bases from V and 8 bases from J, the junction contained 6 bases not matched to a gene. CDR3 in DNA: TGTGCCAGCAGCTTCCGACAGGGGGCTGGGGGCTACACCTTC. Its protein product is CASSFRQGAGGYTF.

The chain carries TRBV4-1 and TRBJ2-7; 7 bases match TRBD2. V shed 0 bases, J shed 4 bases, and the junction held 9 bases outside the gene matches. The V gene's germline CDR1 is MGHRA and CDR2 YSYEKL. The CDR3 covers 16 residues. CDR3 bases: TGCGCCAGCAGCCAAGAAGGGGCGGGAGTCGGTTACGAGCAGTACTTC. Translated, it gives CASSQEGAGVGYEQYF.

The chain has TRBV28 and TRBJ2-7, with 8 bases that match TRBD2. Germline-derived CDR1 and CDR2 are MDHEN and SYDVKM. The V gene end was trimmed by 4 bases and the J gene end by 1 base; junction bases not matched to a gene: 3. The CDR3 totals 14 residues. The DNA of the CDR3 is TGTGCCAGCAGTTCGGGGGGGGTTTCCTACGAGCAGTACTTC. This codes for CASSSGGVSYEQYF. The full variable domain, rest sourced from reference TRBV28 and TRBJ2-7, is DVKVTQSSRYLVKRTGEKVFLECVQDMDHENMFWYRQDPGLGLRLIYFSYDVKMKEKGDIPEGYSVSREKKERFSLILESASTNQTSMYLCASSSGGVSYEQYFGPGTRLTVT.

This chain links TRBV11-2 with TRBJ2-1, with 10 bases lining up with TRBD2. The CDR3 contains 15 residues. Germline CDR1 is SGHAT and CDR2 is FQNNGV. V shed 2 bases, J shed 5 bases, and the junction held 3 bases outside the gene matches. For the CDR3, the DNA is TGTGCCAGCAGCTTAAGGAGCGGGAGGGACAATGAGCAGTTCTTC. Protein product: CASSLRSGRDNEQFF.

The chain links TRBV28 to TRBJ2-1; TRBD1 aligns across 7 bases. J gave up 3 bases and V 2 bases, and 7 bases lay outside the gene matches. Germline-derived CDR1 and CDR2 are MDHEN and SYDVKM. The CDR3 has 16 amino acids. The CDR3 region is CASSLGPGQIYNEQFF. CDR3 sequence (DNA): TGTGCCAGCAGTTTAGGCCCGGGACAGATCTACAATGAGCAGTTCTTC.

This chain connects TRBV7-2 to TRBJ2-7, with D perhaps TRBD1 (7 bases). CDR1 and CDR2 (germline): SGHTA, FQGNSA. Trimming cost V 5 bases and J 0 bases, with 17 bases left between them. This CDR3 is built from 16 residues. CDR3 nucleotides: TGTGCCAGCAGCCCCGTGAGGAGGGGGCGCTCCTACGAGCAGTACTTC. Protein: CASSPVRRGRSYEQYF.

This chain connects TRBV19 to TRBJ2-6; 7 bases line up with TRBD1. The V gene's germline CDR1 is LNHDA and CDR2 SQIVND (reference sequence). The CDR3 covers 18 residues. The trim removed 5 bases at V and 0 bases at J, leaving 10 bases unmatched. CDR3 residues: CASSVSGTAFSGANVLTF. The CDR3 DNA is TGTGCCAGTAGTGTATCCGGGACAGCGTTCTCTGGGGCCAACGTCCTGACTTTC. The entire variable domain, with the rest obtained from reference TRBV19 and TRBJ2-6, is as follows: DGGITQSPKYLFRKEGQNVTLSCEQNLNHDAMYWYRQDPGQGLRLIYYSQIVNDFQKGDIAEGYSVSREKKESFPLTVTSAQKNPTAFYLCASSVSGTAFSGANVLTFGAGSRLTVL.

The CDR3 protein is CASRGSYEQYF. DNA for the CDR3: TGTGCCAGCAGGGGCTCCTACGAGCAGTACTTC. This chain uses TRBV27 with TRBJ2-7; no reliable D call. Trimming took 6 bases from V and 0 from J, leaving 3 bases between them. Germline CDR1 reads MNHEY; CDR2 reads SMNVEV (reference sequence). CDR3 length: 11 amino acids.

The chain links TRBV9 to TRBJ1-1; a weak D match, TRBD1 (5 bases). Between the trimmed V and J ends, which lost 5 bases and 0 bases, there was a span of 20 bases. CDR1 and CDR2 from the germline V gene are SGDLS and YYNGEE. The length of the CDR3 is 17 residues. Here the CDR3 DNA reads TGTGCCAGCAGGGGGCTCAGGACCGGTACCATGAACACTGAAGCTTTCTTT. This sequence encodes CASRGLRTGTMNTEAFF.

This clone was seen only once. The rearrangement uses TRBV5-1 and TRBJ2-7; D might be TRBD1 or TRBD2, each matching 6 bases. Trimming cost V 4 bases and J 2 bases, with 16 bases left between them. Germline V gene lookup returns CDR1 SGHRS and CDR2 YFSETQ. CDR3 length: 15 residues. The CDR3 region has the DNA TGCGCCAGCAGCCGCGGGGACACCGCCCCCTACGAGCAGTACTTC. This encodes CASSRGDTAPYEQYF.

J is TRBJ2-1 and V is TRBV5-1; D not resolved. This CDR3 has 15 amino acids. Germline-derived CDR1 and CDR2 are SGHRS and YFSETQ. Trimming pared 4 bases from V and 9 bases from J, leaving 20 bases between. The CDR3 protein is CASSQRPASWFEQFF. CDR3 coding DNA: TGCGCCAGCAGCCAGCGCCCGGCTTCATGGTTTGAGCAGTTCTTC.

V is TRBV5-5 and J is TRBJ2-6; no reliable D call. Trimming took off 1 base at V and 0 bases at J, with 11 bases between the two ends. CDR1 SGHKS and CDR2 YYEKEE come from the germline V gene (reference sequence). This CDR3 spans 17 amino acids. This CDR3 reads CASSLLGFSSGANVLTF. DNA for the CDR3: TGTGCCAGCAGCTTGCTAGGGTTTTCCTCTGGGGCCAACGTCCTGACTTTC.

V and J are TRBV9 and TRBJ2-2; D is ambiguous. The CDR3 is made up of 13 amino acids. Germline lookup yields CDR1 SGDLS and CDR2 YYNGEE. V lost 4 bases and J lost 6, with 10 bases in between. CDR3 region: CASSHAVAGELFF. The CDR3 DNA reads TGTGCCAGCAGCCACGCGGTGGCCGGGGAGCTGTTTTTT.

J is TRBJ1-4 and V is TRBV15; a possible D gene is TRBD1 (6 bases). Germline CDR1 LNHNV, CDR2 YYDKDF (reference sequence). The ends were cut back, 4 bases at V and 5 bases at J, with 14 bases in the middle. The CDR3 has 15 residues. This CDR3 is CATSIQGLGNEKLFF. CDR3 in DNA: TGTGCCACCAGCATACAGGGATTAGGGAATGAAAAACTGTTTTTT. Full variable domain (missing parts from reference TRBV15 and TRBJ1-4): DAMVIQNPRYQVTQFGKPVTLSCSQTLNHNVMYWYQQKSSQAPKLLFHYYDKDFNNEADTPDNFQSRRPNTSFCFLDIRSPGLGDTAMYLCATSIQGLGNEKLFFGSGTQLSVL.

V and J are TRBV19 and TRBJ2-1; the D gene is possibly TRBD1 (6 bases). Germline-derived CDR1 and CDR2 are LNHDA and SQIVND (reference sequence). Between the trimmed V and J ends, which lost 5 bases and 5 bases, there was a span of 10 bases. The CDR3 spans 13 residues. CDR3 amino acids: CASSPDSNNEQFF. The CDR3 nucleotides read TGTGCCAGTAGTCCGGACAGCAACAATGAGCAGTTCTTC. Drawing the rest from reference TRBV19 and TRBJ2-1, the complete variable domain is DGGITQSPKYLFRKEGQNVTLSCEQNLNHDAMYWYRQDPGQGLRLIYYSQIVNDFQKGDIAEGYSVSREKKESFPLTVTSAQKNPTAFYLCASSPDSNNEQFFGPGTRLTVL.

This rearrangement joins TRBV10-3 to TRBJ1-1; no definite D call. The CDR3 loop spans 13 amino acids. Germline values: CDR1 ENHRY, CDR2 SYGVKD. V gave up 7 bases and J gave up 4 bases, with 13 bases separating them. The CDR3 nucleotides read TGTGCCATCAATCCCAAAGAGGGCACTGAAGCTTTCTTT. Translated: CAINPKEGTEAFF.

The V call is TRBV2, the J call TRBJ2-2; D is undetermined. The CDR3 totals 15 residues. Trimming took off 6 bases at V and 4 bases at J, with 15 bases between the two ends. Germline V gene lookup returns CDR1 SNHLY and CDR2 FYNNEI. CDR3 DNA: TGTGCCAGCAGCGCCGACACCCTTGTCACCGGGGAGCTGTTTTTT. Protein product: CASSADTLVTGELFF.

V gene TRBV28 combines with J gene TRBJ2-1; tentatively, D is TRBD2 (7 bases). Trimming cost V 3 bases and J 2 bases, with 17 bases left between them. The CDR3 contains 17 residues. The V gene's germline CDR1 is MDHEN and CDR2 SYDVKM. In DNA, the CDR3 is TGTGCCAGCAGTTTGGGGGGGCAGTCCACCCCCTACAATGAGCAGTTCTTC. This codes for CASSLGGQSTPYNEQFF.

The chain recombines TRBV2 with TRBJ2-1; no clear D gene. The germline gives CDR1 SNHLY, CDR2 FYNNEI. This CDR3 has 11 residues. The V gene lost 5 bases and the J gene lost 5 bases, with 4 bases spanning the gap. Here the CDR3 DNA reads TGTGCCAGCAGTATTAACAATGAGCAGTTCTTC. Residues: CASSINNEQFF.

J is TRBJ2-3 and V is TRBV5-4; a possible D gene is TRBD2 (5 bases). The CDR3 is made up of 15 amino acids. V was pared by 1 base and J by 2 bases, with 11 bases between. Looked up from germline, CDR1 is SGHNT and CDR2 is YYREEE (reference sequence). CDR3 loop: CASSLSLGATDTQYF. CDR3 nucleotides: TGTGCCAGCAGCTTGTCTTTGGGAGCCACAGATACGCAGTATTTT.

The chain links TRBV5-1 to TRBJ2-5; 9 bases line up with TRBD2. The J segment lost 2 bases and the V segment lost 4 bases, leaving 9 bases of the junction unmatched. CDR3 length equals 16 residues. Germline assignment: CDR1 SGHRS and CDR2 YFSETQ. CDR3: CASSPGASGTQETQYF. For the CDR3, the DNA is TGCGCCAGCAGCCCTGGTGCTAGCGGGACACAAGAGACCCAGTACTTC.

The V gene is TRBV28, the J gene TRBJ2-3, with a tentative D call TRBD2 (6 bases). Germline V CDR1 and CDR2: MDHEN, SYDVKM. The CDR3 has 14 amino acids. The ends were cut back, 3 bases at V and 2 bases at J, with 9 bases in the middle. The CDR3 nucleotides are TGTGCCAGCAGTTTGGGGGGTCCCACAGATACGCAGTATTTT. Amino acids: CASSLGGPTDTQYF.

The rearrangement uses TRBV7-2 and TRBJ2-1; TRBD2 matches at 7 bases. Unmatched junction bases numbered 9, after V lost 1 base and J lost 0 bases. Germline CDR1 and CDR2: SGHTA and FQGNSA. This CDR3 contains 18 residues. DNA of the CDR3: TGTGCCAGCAGCTTAGGGGCCTGGCTAGCGGACTCCTACAATGAGCAGTTCTTC. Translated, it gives CASSLGAWLADSYNEQFF.

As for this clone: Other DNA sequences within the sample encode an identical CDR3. The CDR3 sequence is CSVDREGGETQYF. The DNA of the CDR3 is TGCAGCGTTGATCGTGAGGGTGGAGAGACCCAGTACTTC. The gene calls are TRBV29-1 and TRBJ2-5; D is possibly TRBD2 (5 bases). Germline V CDR1 and CDR2: SQVTM, ANQGSEA. V lost 3 bases and J lost 4, with 12 bases in between. The CDR3 consists of 13 residues.

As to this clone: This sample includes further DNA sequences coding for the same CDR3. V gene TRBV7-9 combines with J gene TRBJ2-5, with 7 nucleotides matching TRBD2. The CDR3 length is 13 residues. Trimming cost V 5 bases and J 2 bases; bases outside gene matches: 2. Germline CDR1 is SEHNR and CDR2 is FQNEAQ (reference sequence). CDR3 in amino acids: CASSRGGQETQYF. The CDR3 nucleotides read TGTGCCAGCAGCCGCGGGGGTCAAGAGACCCAGTACTTC.

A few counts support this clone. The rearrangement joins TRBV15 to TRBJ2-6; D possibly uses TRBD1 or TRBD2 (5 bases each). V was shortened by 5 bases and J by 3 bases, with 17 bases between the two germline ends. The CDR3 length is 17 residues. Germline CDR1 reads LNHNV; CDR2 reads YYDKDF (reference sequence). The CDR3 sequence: CATSWSGTGLGANVLTF. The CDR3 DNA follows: TGTGCCACCAGCTGGTCTGGGACGGGGCTTGGGGCCAACGTCCTGACTTTC.